Each of the 19 T cell receptor beta chains below was sequenced from the same sample in a study of blood T cell repertoires in COVID-19. Using immunoSEQ multiplex PCR, the repertoire was profiled, and TCRdb retains in-frame clones only, with some absent. The sample includes around 180,000 clones, over 65% of them seen just once. What was sequenced was peripheral blood. The receptors come from a person aged 65 to 79 with COVID-19, enrolled during active disease.

This clone was detected once. The rearrangement uses TRBV4-1 and TRBJ2-5, with a tentative D call TRBD2 (6 bases). V gave up 5 bases and J gave up 2 bases, with 12 bases separating them. The CDR3 totals 14 residues. CDR1 is MGHRA and CDR2 is YSYEKL in the germline V gene. This CDR3 reads CASSGRRGQETQYF. The DNA for the CDR3 is TGCGCCAGCAGCGGCCGACGGGGGCAAGAGACCCAGTACTTC.

The rearrangement links TRBV5-1 to TRBJ2-2; D is undetermined. Trimming shortened V by 5 bases and J by 4 bases, and 12 bases separated the two germline ends. There are 14 residues in the CDR3. In germline, CDR1 is SGHRS, CDR2 YFSETQ. Here the CDR3 reads CASRPQVLTGELFF. CDR3 in DNA: TGCGCCAGCAGACCCCAGGTTCTCACCGGGGAGCTGTTTTTT.

The chain uses TRBV4-3 and TRBJ1-1, with no clear D. V dropped 5 bases and J dropped 0 bases, with 7 bases sitting between them. This CDR3 contains 13 residues. CDR1 and CDR2 from the germline V gene are LGHNA and YSLEER. The CDR3 DNA follows: TGCGCCAGCAGCTTCGTAGTGAACACTGAAGCTTTCTTT. Translated, it gives CASSFVVNTEAFF.

This chain uses TRBV6-5 with TRBJ1-6; D not resolved. CDR3 length equals 14 residues. Germline CDR1 reads MNHEY; CDR2 reads SVGAGI. V was trimmed by 8 bases and J by 0 bases, leaving 8 bases between them. CDR3 DNA sequence: TGTGCCAGCCAGCGGAGCTCCTATAATTCACCCCTCCACTTT. Translating it yields CASQRSSYNSPLHF.

The chain joins TRBV11-1 to TRBJ2-5; 8 nucleotides agree with TRBD2. The CDR3 has 14 amino acids. Germline loops: CDR1 SGHAT, CDR2 FQDESV (reference sequence). The ends lost 5 bases at V and 5 bases at J; junction bases unmatched: 7. The DNA of the CDR3 is TGTGCCAGCAGCCAGCGGGAGCGGTGGGAGACCCAGTACTTC. The encoded protein is CASSQRERWETQYF.

The rearrangement joins TRBV6-1 to TRBJ2-3; TRBD2 matches 14 bases. Germline V CDR1 and CDR2: MNHNS, SASEGT. This CDR3 has 15 residues. Losses at the gene ends were 5 bases for V and 6 bases for J; bases not matched to a gene: 4. The CDR3 bases are TGTGCCAGCAGTAGGACTAGCGGGAGGAAGGATACGCAGTATTTT. Its protein product is CASSRTSGRKDTQYF.

The CDR3 region is CANPRGATNEKLFF. CDR3 DNA sequence: TGTGCCAATCCTCGGGGAGCAACTAATGAAAAACTGTTTTTT. This sequence joins TRBV21-1 and TRBJ1-4. TRBV21-1 is tagged as a pseudogene. The CDR3 extends over 14 amino acids.

The genes are TRBV13 and TRBJ2-7; 11 bases map to TRBD1. The CDR3 has 16 amino acids. The V and J ends lost 4 bases and 4 bases, in that order; junction bases with no gene match: 9. In germline, CDR1 is PRHDT, CDR2 FYEKMQ (reference sequence). The CDR3 sequence is CASSSRGQGALYEQYF. CDR3 in DNA: TGTGCCAGCAGCTCCCGAGGACAGGGGGCGTTGTACGAGCAGTACTTC.

The chain joins TRBV15 to TRBJ2-2, with a possible D match to TRBD2 (6 bases). CDR3 length: 17 residues. Germline assignment: CDR1 LNHNV and CDR2 YYDKDF (reference sequence). V was pared by 0 bases and J by 4 bases, with 15 bases between. In DNA, the CDR3 is TGTGCCACCAGCAGAGACCTAAGTAGCGGAAGCACCGGGGAGCTGTTTTTT. Amino acids: CATSRDLSSGSTGELFF.

This clone was seen just once. The genes are TRBV10-3 and TRBJ1-1; D may be TRBD1 (5 bases). The CDR3 contains 14 residues. Trimming shortened V by 4 bases and J by 6 bases, and 15 bases separated the two germline ends. CDR1 and CDR2 from the germline V gene are ENHRY and SYGVKD. The CDR3: CAISGRADISEAFF. In DNA form, the CDR3 reads TGTGCCATCAGTGGGAGGGCGGACATTTCTGAAGCTTTCTTT.

The sample holds a few counts of this clone. The CDR3 DNA sequence: TGTGCCAGTAGCGTAGGACAGGGGATTTCGAATGAGCAGTTCTTC. This sequence encodes CASSVGQGISNEQFF. This chain connects TRBV19 to TRBJ2-1, with 9 positions matching TRBD1. CDR3 size: 15 residues. The junction had 10 bases not matched to a gene; V was cut back by 6 bases and J by 7 bases. Per the germline V gene, CDR1 is LNHDA and CDR2 is SQIVND (reference sequence). The variable domain in full, with the rest retrieved from reference TRBV19 and TRBJ2-1, is DGGITQSPKYLFRKEGQNVTLSCEQNLNHDAMYWYRQDPGQGLRLIYYSQIVNDFQKGDIAEGYSVSREKKESFPLTVTSAQKNPTAFYLCASSVGQGISNEQFFGPGTRLTVL.

This rearrangement joins TRBV28 to TRBJ2-4, with TRBD2 as a possible D gene (5 bases). V lost 6 bases and J 9 bases, leaving 21 bases between the germline ends. The CDR3 spans 15 residues. The V gene's germline CDR1 is MDHEN and CDR2 SYDVKM. This CDR3 is CASSRFGVSRVIQYF. CDR3 in DNA: TGTGCCAGCAGCCGCTTCGGGGTTTCTAGAGTCATTCAGTACTTC.

The V and J genes are TRBV5-1 and TRBJ2-3, with 13 positions matching TRBD2. V gave up 2 bases and J gave up 4 bases; unmatched junction bases: 7. The CDR3 loop spans 17 amino acids. Germline CDR1 SGHRS, CDR2 YFSETQ. The CDR3 protein is CASSFLRLAGGSDTQYF. DNA for the CDR3: TGCGCCAGCAGCTTTTTGCGACTAGCGGGAGGCTCAGATACGCAGTATTTT.

The gene calls are TRBV9 and TRBJ2-3; 9 positions agree with TRBD1. This CDR3 has 16 amino acids. Germline trimming cut 7 bases from V and 4 bases from J; bases unmatched to any gene: 13. Germline V gene data show CDR1 as SGDLS and CDR2 as YYNGEE. In DNA, the CDR3 is TGTGCCAGCTCCATAACCGGGACAGGGTCTGCAGATACGCAGTATTTT. Its protein is CASSITGTGSADTQYF.

The chain combines TRBV6-4 with TRBJ1-5, with 9 bases matching TRBD1. This CDR3 contains 19 residues. Trimming took 1 base from V and 2 from J; bases not matched to a gene: 12. The germline CDR1 and CDR2 sequences are MRHNA and SNTAGT. The CDR3 sequence: CASSDLDTGGNGGNQPQHF. The CDR3 bases are TGTGCCAGCAGTGACTTAGATACAGGGGGCAATGGGGGCAATCAGCCCCAGCATTTT.

A note on this clone: Other DNA sequences in this specimen translate into the identical CDR3. This rearrangement joins TRBV19 to TRBJ1-4; 10 nucleotides match TRBD1. Germline values: CDR1 LNHDA, CDR2 SQIVND (reference sequence). The CDR3 spans 14 residues. Trimming cost V 5 bases and J 6 bases; bases outside gene matches: 3. The CDR3: CASSSGTGDEKLFF. The CDR3 coding sequence is TGTGCCAGTAGTTCCGGGACAGGGGATGAAAAACTGTTTTTT.

The chain carries TRBV19 and TRBJ2-2; 8 bases are shared with TRBD1. The CDR3 length is 16 residues. In germline, CDR1 is LNHDA, CDR2 SQIVND (reference sequence). Germline trimming cut 4 bases from V and 5 bases from J; bases unmatched to any gene: 9. CDR3 DNA: TGTGCCAGTAGTAGGGGCCAGACAGGGGCGACCGGGGAGCTGTTTTTT. Its translation: CASSRGQTGATGELFF.

This chain's CDR3 is CASSFGLNEQFF. CDR3 in DNA: TGTGCCAGCAGCTTTGGACTCAATGAGCAGTTCTTC. The chain combines TRBV7-3 with TRBJ2-1, with D tentatively TRBD2 (5 bases). CDR1 and CDR2 (germline): SGHTA, FQGTGA. Between the trimmed V and J ends, which lost 3 bases and 6 bases, there was a span of 6 bases. This CDR3 region has 12 residues.

The chain links TRBV3-1 (or the pseudogene TRBV3-2) to TRBJ1-5; TRBD1 agrees at 9 bases. V shed 5 bases, J shed 4 bases, and the junction held 6 bases outside the gene matches. Germline V gene data show CDR1 as LGHDT and CDR2 as YNNKEL (reference sequence). This CDR3 comprises 15 residues. As DNA, the CDR3 is TGTGCCAGCAGCTCCGGGACAGGGCGAAATCAGCCCCAGCATTTT. It encodes CASSSGTGRNQPQHF.